Sequencing of this T cell receptor beta chain was carried out in a study of blood T cell repertoires in COVID-19 (dated by TCRdb to between 2020 and 2021). Background for the entire study: Samples from collaborators originated in the United States, Italy and Spain and spanned both the acute and convalescent phases of COVID-19. The prospective study material was composed of cDNA or gDNA derived from T cells, B-cell-depleted T cells, or PBMCs. The dataset comprised deeply sampled blood TCRbeta repertoires from subjects exposed to, actively infected with, or recovered from COVID-19. A freely available public database, intended as a resource for researchers studying the immune response to SARS-CoV-2, is where the repertoires were released. The samples were drawn from two sources: the first 160 participants of the ongoing ImmuneRACE study, and some 1,300 subjects contributed by 6 global collaborators. The sample metadata nearly always contained a de-identified subject ID, COVID-19 status, age in years and sex. HLA class I and class II types, where available, came from metadata supplied by the sample provider rather than from assay-based typing. The paper as a whole reports these results and caveats: How much clinical and demographic metadata was included differed by source and by participant, and the metadata was provided uncurated.

The collaborating institutions used their own protocols to collect whole blood in K2EDTA tubes. For TCRbeta analysis, collaborators shipped samples in one of three forms: frozen whole blood, isolated PBMCs, or DNA extracted from either of those sample types. The immunoSEQ Assay, a bias-controlled multiplex PCR, was used to amplify TCRbeta CDR3 regions from genomic DNA. Per the authors' processing: Nucleated cell counts per sample were estimated from amplification of reference gene primers within the assay. To quantify the absolute abundance of each unique TCRbeta CDR3 rearrangement, sequence reads were collapsed and filtered. For each sample, productive Simpson clonality was calculated by taking the square root of Simpson's diversity index across productive rearrangements. Sourced from immuneACCESS, this table was stored by TCRdb with only in-frame sequences that have V and J called. A share of the clones is absent; for the studies checked, an unresolved V gene accounts for under half, and the remainder has no known explanation. V and J calls and clone size are as listed in that table; D and trimming were resolved from the DNA. Recorded for this sample are roughly 250,000 clones; approximately 78% of them occurred a single time. The ten largest account for 9.5% to 15% of the sample.

Turning to this clone: The antigen this receptor binds is unknown. Base qualities are missing; no much larger clone stands one base away.

The CDR3 runs 13 amino acids, cysteine and phenylalanine included. Left in the record is the CDR3 DNA by itself, 39 bases read in frame from the first base. V is reduced by 1 base and J by 0 bases, leaving a spacing of 6 bases between them. CDR1 and CDR2, per the germline V gene (reference sequence), are GTSNPN and SVGIG. The rearrangement joined TRBV30 to TRBJ1-1; there is no confident call for the D gene. The sequence was obtained from a woman in her sixties with active or convalescent COVID-19. The sequenced material came from peripheral blood. The sequenced DNA is TGTGCCTGGAGTGCCTCAGTGAACACTGAAGCTTTCTTT. This sequence encodes CAWSASVNTEAFF. The full variable domain, completed from the reference TRBV30 and TRBJ1-1 proteins outside the CDR3, reads SQTIHQWPATLVQPVGSPLSLECTVEGTSNPNLYWYRQAAGRGLQLLFYSVGIGQISSEVPQNLSASRPQDRQFILSSKKLLLSDSGFYLCAWSASVNTEAFFGQGTRLTVV.